Listed here are 21 T cell receptor beta chains from one sample, sequenced in a study of cytomegalovirus exposure and HLA in healthy donors (dated by TCRdb to 2016 to 2017). The method behind the library was the immunoSEQ multiplex PCR assay. For the multiplex PCR, a mixture combining 60 forward primers for TCR Vbeta segments and 13 reverse primers for TCR Jbeta segments was used. Drawn from immuneACCESS, this table holds only the in-frame rearrangements with V and J called that TCRdb kept. Clones are partly lost; checked studies trace under half to an unresolved V gene and leave the rest unexplained. The sample table contains 90,000 to 95,000 clones; only one count was recorded for around 80% of them. The ten biggest clones cover 2% to 2.5% of the sample. The specimen was PBMCs. All receptors come from a man aged 18 to 30 in good health and CMV-seronegative.

V and J are TRBV6-1 and TRBJ1-4; 9 positions match TRBD1. This CDR3 is 17 amino acids long. In germline, CDR1 is MNHNS, CDR2 SASEGT. After removal of 2 bases from V and 2 bases from J, the junction contained 6 bases not matched to a gene. Here the CDR3 DNA reads TGTGCCAGCAGTGAACCCTTAGGACAGGGGACTAATGAAAAACTGTTTTTT. This sequence encodes CASSEPLGQGTNEKLFF.

This chain links TRBV4-1 with TRBJ2-6, with 16 nucleotides matching TRBD2. The CDR3 is 21 amino acids. CDR1 is MGHRA and CDR2 is YSYEKL in the germline V gene. The ends lost 1 base at V and 2 bases at J; junction bases unmatched: 8. The CDR3 sequence is CASSQGGLAGGPLAGANVLTF. The CDR3 coding sequence is TGCGCCAGCAGCCAAGGGGGACTAGCGGGGGGGCCCCTCGCTGGGGCCAACGTCCTGACTTTC.

This chain links TRBV6-5 with TRBJ2-7, with 7 nucleotides matching TRBD1. V lost 7 bases and J lost 5; bases outside the gene matches: 11. This CDR3 spans 14 amino acids. Germline V lookup: CDR1 MNHEY, CDR2 SVGAGI. In nucleotides, the CDR3 is TGTGCCAGCACCTACAGGACAGGTTCCCACGAGCAGTACTTC. Amino acids: CASTYRTGSHEQYF.

The V call is TRBV7-9, the J call TRBJ1-2, with D maybe TRBD1 (6 bases). V was cut by 4 bases and J by 7 bases, with 13 bases left in between. The CDR3 loop spans 13 amino acids. Germline V lookup: CDR1 SEHNR, CDR2 FQNEAQ (reference sequence). The CDR3 loop reads CASSSPGAAGYTF. The CDR3 DNA follows: TGTGCCAGCAGCTCGCCAGGGGCCGCTGGCTACACCTTC.

J is TRBJ1-5 and V is TRBV2, with TRBD1 identical over 8 bases. CDR3 length: 13 amino acids. The trim removed 11 bases at V and 5 bases at J, leaving 8 bases unmatched. Germline CDR1 and CDR2: SNHLY and FYNNEI. As DNA, the CDR3 is TGTGCCGGCGGACAGGGAGCCTATCAGCCCCAGCATTTT. Its protein product is CAGGQGAYQPQHF.

This clone has a handful of counts. This chain links TRBV13 with TRBJ2-7; 8 nucleotides agree with TRBD2. Germline V CDR1 and CDR2: PRHDT, FYEKMQ (reference sequence). The CDR3 is 15 amino acids. V lost 5 bases, J lost 4 bases, and 10 bases stayed unmatched. The CDR3 DNA is TGTGCCAGCAGCGGAGTTCCGGGGGGGCCTTACGAGCAGTACTTC. It codes for CASSGVPGGPYEQYF.

The V call is TRBV19, the J call TRBJ1-2; 8 nucleotides align to TRBD1. Per the germline V gene, CDR1 is LNHDA and CDR2 is SQIVND (reference sequence). The CDR3 totals 15 residues. Trimming removed 7 bases from V and 6 bases from J; junction bases left unmatched: 13. This CDR3 reads CASNFAGGAEHGYTF. The CDR3 DNA is TGTGCCAGTAACTTCGCAGGGGGCGCGGAGCATGGCTACACCTTC. Full variable domain (outside the CDR3, taken from reference TRBV19 and TRBJ1-2): DGGITQSPKYLFRKEGQNVTLSCEQNLNHDAMYWYRQDPGQGLRLIYYSQIVNDFQKGDIAEGYSVSREKKESFPLTVTSAQKNPTAFYLCASNFAGGAEHGYTFGSGTRLTVV.

This clone was counted a single time. V is TRBV4-2 and J is TRBJ2-3, with TRBD2 matching over 10 bases. V lost 5 bases to trimming and J lost 6 bases; unmatched junction nucleotides: 23. The CDR3 consists of 20 residues. Germline assignment: CDR1 LGHNA and CDR2 YNFKEQ. The CDR3 coding sequence is TGTGCCAGCAGCTCCGTCTCTGGGGCTAGCGGGAGCCTGGGGCGGGATACGCAGTATTTT. Translated: CASSSVSGASGSLGRDTQYF.

Worth noting for this clone: The junction and the germline gene differ at one end; a read error may be behind it. J is TRBJ2-5 and V is TRBV14; no clear D. The DNA end is more similar to TRBJ2-7, so the J call may be wrong. Per the germline V gene, CDR1 is SGHDN and CDR2 is FVKESK. This CDR3 contains 15 residues. DNA for the CDR3: TGTGCCAGCAGTCAAGGGCTACCTAGCTCCTACGAGCAGTACTTC. Protein sequence: CASSQGLPSSYEQYF.

This chain connects TRBV11-3 to TRBJ1-2; D may be TRBD1 (5 bases). The germline gives CDR1 SGHNT, CDR2 YENEEA. The V and J ends lost 3 bases and 4 bases respectively, with 21 bases between them. This CDR3 spans 17 amino acids. CDR3 bases: TGTGCCAGCAGCTTTCACCTGGGGCAGGGTAGCTCCTATGGCTACACCTTC. This encodes CASSFHLGQGSSYGYTF.

The chain links TRBV10-1 to TRBJ1-3; no firm D call. This CDR3 is 15 amino acids long. V was pared by 0 bases and J by 0 bases, with 6 bases between. Germline V gene data show CDR1 as WNHNN and CDR2 as SYGVQD (reference sequence). The DNA for the CDR3 is TGCGCCAGCAGTGAGTCGGCCAACTCTGGAAACACCATATATTTT. This sequence encodes CASSESANSGNTIYF.

This clone was picked up a small number of times. This chain uses TRBV7-9 with TRBJ2-5; 10 bases agree with TRBD1. The CDR3 loop spans 17 amino acids. Unmatched junction bases numbered 10, after V lost 5 bases and J lost 1 base. Germline CDR1 reads SEHNR; CDR2 reads FQNEAQ (reference sequence). The CDR3 nucleotides read TGTGCCAGCAGCCCTTCCACCGACAGGGGGCCCCAAGAGACCCAGTACTTC. Its translation is CASSPSTDRGPQETQYF.

V usage is TRBV4-1 and J usage is TRBJ1-2; possibly TRBD1 for D (6 bases). Per the germline V gene, CDR1 is MGHRA and CDR2 is YSYEKL. The V and J ends lost 4 bases and 8 bases respectively, with 26 bases between them. This CDR3 region has 17 residues. The DNA of the CDR3 is TGCGCCAGCAGCCCCGAGCCGGGGCAAGGGGGTATGGGAGGCTACACCTTC. Protein product: CASSPEPGQGGMGGYTF.

V and J are TRBV5-1 and TRBJ2-7; the D is unclear. This CDR3 has 15 residues. Deletions cut 0 bases from V and 4 bases from J, with 14 bases between. The germline V gene has CDR1 SGHRS and CDR2 YFSETQ. In DNA, the CDR3 is TGCGCCAGCAGCTTGGAGGCAGGCTACTGGTACGAGCAGTACTTC. Protein: CASSLEAGYWYEQYF.

The J gene is TRBJ1-2, the V gene TRBV6-1, with D possibly matching TRBD1 (5 bases). The germline V gene encodes CDR1 MNHNS and CDR2 SASEGT. With 4 bases removed from V and 4 bases from J, the gap between germline ends came to 19 bases. The CDR3 contains 16 residues. In DNA form, the CDR3 reads TGTGCCAGCAGTGTGGAAGGGATGGGGCTTAGCTATGGCTACACCTTC. It is translated as CASSVEGMGLSYGYTF.

The chain is built from TRBV15 and TRBJ1-5, with no clear D. Germline lookup yields CDR1 LNHNV and CDR2 YYDKDF (reference sequence). Trimming cost V 0 bases and J 4 bases, with 10 bases left between them. The CDR3 has 15 amino acids. In DNA, the CDR3 is TGTGCCACCAGCAGAGATCGGGGAATAAATCAGCCCCAGCATTTT. Translating gives CATSRDRGINQPQHF.

The V and J genes are TRBV6-5 and TRBJ2-5, with D maybe TRBD2 (6 bases). Germline CDR1 and CDR2: MNHEY and SVGAGI. This CDR3 comprises 14 residues. The V end was cut by 5 bases, the J end by 5 bases, with 15 bases between. The CDR3 is CASSAHGGRETQYF. For the CDR3, the DNA is TGTGCCAGCAGTGCCCACGGGGGAAGGGAGACCCAGTACTTC.

The chain recombines TRBV5-6 with TRBJ1-2; no reliable D call. Germline V lookup: CDR1 SGHDT, CDR2 YYEEEE. V dropped 4 bases and J dropped 0 bases, with 4 bases sitting between them. The CDR3 covers 12 residues. The CDR3 sequence is CASSPTNYGYTF. CDR3 bases: TGTGCCAGCAGCCCCACTAACTATGGCTACACCTTC.

This chain links TRBV19 with TRBJ2-7; TRBD1 is a possible D gene (5 bases). The ends were cut back, 0 bases at V and 7 bases at J, with 10 bases in the middle. The CDR3 is made up of 13 amino acids. Germline-derived CDR1 and CDR2 are LNHDA and SQIVND (reference sequence). The CDR3 DNA is TGTGCCAGTAGTATAGAACCTCGGACAGAGCAGTACTTC. Protein: CASSIEPRTEQYF.

The count of this clone is one. The chain links TRBV12-5 to TRBJ1-4; no reliable D call. Germline V gene data show CDR1 as LGHNT and CDR2 as FRNRAP. V lost 3 bases, J lost 8 bases, and 7 bases lay in between. This CDR3 region has 12 residues. The CDR3 protein is CASGFSLEKLFF. DNA of the CDR3: TGTGCTAGTGGTTTCTCCTTAGAAAAACTGTTTTTT. The full variable domain, with the rest looked up from reference TRBV12-5 and TRBJ1-4, is DARVTQTPRHKVTEMGQEVTMRCQPILGHNTVFWYRQTMMQGLELLAYFRNRAPLDDSGMPKDRFSAEMPDATLATLKIQPSEPRDSAVYFCASGFSLEKLFFGSGTQLSVL.

Concerning this clone: The sample has other DNA sequences that encode this CDR3 too. The chain employs TRBV7-9 and TRBJ1-1; D unclear. The V end was cut by 1 base, the J end by 3 bases, with 6 bases between. Germline V gene data show CDR1 as SEHNR and CDR2 as FQNEAQ (reference sequence). There are 13 residues in the CDR3. As DNA, the CDR3 is TGTGCCAGCAGCTTAGAGGGAGACACTGAAGCTTTCTTT. The encoded protein is CASSLEGDTEAFF.